This T cell receptor beta chain was sequenced in a study of T cells after yellow fever vaccination. Germline values: CDR1 DFQATT, CDR2 SNEGSKA (reference sequence). J lost 0 bases, V lost 0 bases, and 4 bases had no gene match. The CDR3 loop spans 16 amino acids. Researchers made TCR cDNA using 5'RACE template switching, and this step added a universal primer site and UMIs. In TCRdb, the 5' RACE reads were re-called with MiXCR into one record per CDR3 protein. Of 500,000 to 700,000 distinct CDR3 sequences listed, over 15% are singletons. On this clonotype: Its antigen is as yet unknown.

Study-wide findings and caveats: The secondary T-cell response peaked on day 5, not day 15, but was weaker. Reappearing after the booster were most of the clones from primary vaccination (roughly 95% CD4, 88% CD8). Abundant bulk-derived clonotypes could contaminate FACS-sorted repertoires.

The material was PBMCs, obtained 15 days after the yellow fever booster vaccination. The receptor was isolated from a man younger than 40 who received the YFV17D yellow fever vaccine. The rearrangement links TRBV20-1 to TRBJ2-2; 7 bases line up with TRBD1. As DNA, the CDR3 is TGCAGTGCTAGAGATCTTACAGGGGCGAACACCGGGGAGCTGTTTTTT. Protein sequence: CSARDLTGANTGELFF.